The rows below give T cell receptor beta chains drawn from one sample of a study of T cell repertoires in cytomegalovirus infection. MiXCR, applied by TCRdb to the reads, yields one record per CDR3 protein. In the table there are more than 400,000 distinct CDR3 sequences, 26% of which are singletons. The sample consisted of PBMCs. The receptor set was obtained from a human donor in good health (CMV status not recorded). Some clones in this sample may be carry-over from other donors' samples. Each CDR3 is given with its conserved first and last residue. Fields, in order: CDR3 length, V gene, J gene, D gene, clone size, CDR3 DNA, CDR3 protein. A D gene is named only where the DNA matches it firmly. Clone size, where shown, is once, few, many, or a class for clones that have expanded.

16,TRBV19,TRBJ2-1,.,.,TGTGCCAGTAGTATAGAGGGCAATACTTATTACAATGAGCAGTTCTTC,CASSIEGNTYYNEQFF
15,TRBV5-5,TRBJ1-3,.,few,TGTGCCAGCAGCTTGGCGGGGACTGTTGGAAACACCATATATTTT,CASSLAGTVGNTIYF
11,TRBV25-1,TRBJ2-1,.,.,TGTGCCAGCAGTTCCTCTAGGGAGCGGTTCTTC,CASSSSRERFF
18,TRBV7-9,TRBJ2-6,.,few,TGTGCCAGCAGCCCCCGCTGGGGGACGGACGCTGGGGCCAACGTCCTGACTTTC,CASSPRWGTDAGANVLTF
12,TRBV12-3/TRBV12-4,TRBJ1-5,.,.,TGTGCCAGCAGTACAGGGTCTCCGCCCCAGCATTTT,CASSTGSPPQHF
14,TRBV20-1,TRBJ2-5,TRBD1,few,TGCAGTGCTAGGGGACAGGGGTCGAGGGAGACCCAGTACTTC,CSARGQGSRETQYF
14,TRBV25-1,TRBJ1-2,.,few,TGTGCCAGCAGTGAAGCAGGGCTCCACTATGGCTACACCTTC,CASSEAGLHYGYTF
13,TRBV7-2,TRBJ2-5,.,many,TGTGCCAGCAGCTTAGGACAGACTGAGACCCAGTACTTC,CASSLGQTETQYF
13,TRBV7-2,TRBJ2-1,.,few,TGTGCCAGCAGGTTGGGACTGTACAATGAGCAGTTCTTC,CASRLGLYNEQFF
16,TRBV28,TRBJ2-5,TRBD2,.,TGTGCCAGCAGTTCACTAGCGGGCCCCCATGGGGAGACCCAGTACTTC,CASSSLAGPHGETQYF
13,TRBV27,TRBJ1-1,.,once,TGTGCCAGCAGTTGGAATATGAACACTGAAGCTTTCTTT,CASSWNMNTEAFF
14,TRBV20-1,TRBJ2-1,TRBD1,few,TGCAGTGCTAGCTCGACAGGGGGCTACAATGAGCAGTTCTTC,CSASSTGGYNEQFF
16,TRBV5-4,TRBJ1-3,TRBD1,few,TGTGCCAGCAGCCGTCGACAGGGAGGCACTGGAAACACCATATATTTT,CASSRRQGGTGNTIYF
16,TRBV7-9,TRBJ1-2,.,.,TGTGCCAGCAGCTTAAGTATGGCGACAGTTTACTATGGCTACACCTTC,CASSLSMATVYYGYTF
13,TRBV30,TRBJ1-2,.,.,TGTGCCTGGAGTCCCTCGGTTGAATATGGCTACACCTTC,CAWSPSVEYGYTF
14,TRBV7-6,TRBJ1-3,.,few,TGTGCCAGCAGCAAGGGGGAGGCTGGAAACACCATATATTTT,CASSKGEAGNTIYF
14,TRBV19,TRBJ1-5,TRBD1,once,TGTGCCAGTAGTACGGGACAGGGTGGACAGCCCCAGCATTTT,CASSTGQGGQPQHF
16,TRBV7-2,TRBJ1-3,.,many,TGTGCCAGCAGCTTTAGGACGGCAAGCTCTGGAAACACCATATATTTT,CASSFRTASSGNTIYF
14,TRBV30,TRBJ1-2,TRBD1,few,TGTGCCTGGAACAGGGGGCTCGCTAACTATGGCTACACCTTC,CAWNRGLANYGYTF
14,TRBV20-1,TRBJ1-2,TRBD1,few,TGCAGTGCTAGACCGGGGACAGGGGGCCATGGCTACACCTTC,CSARPGTGGHGYTF
13,TRBV19,TRBJ1-4,.,few,TGTGCCAGTAGTACCCCAGGAGGTGAAAAACTGTTTTTT,CASSTPGGEKLFF
16,TRBV12-3/TRBV12-4,TRBJ1-3,.,few,TGTGCCAGCAGTTTGAGGGGTGAGAGCTCTGGAAACACCATATATTTT,CASSLRGESSGNTIYF
14,TRBV28,TRBJ2-1,.,few,TGTGCCAGCAGTGCGTACAGGGGAGGCGATGAGCAGTTCTTC,CASSAYRGGDEQFF
14,TRBV7-3,TRBJ2-1,TRBD2,few,TGTGCCAGCAGCTCTAGCGGGACGGACAATGAGCAGTTCTTC,CASSSSGTDNEQFF
15,TRBV27,TRBJ2-1,TRBD2,once,TGTGCCAGCGGAGTAAGTAGCGGGAGTTGGTCGGAGCAGTTCTTC,CASGVSSGSWSEQFF
16,TRBV7-6,TRBJ2-5,TRBD1,few,TGTGCCAGCAGCCGAGCCTACCGGGACAGGGGCGAGACCCAGTACTTC,CASSRAYRDRGETQYF
16,TRBV4-3,TRBJ2-1,.,few,TGCGCCAGCAGCCAAGATTGGCGCCAACCCTACAATGAGCAGTTCTTC,CASSQDWRQPYNEQFF
14,TRBV28,TRBJ1-5,.,.,TGTGCCAGCGTTACAGGATTCCGCAATCAGCCCCAGCATTTT,CASVTGFRNQPQHF
15,TRBV25-1,TRBJ1-5,TRBD1,few,TGTGCCAGCAGTGAAGGAGGGGGCTTCAATCAGCCCCAGCATTTT,CASSEGGGFNQPQHF
15,TRBV7-2,TRBJ2-7,.,many,TGTGCCAGCAGCTTAGATATAGGGGAACCCTACGAGCAGTACTTC,CASSLDIGEPYEQYF
16,TRBV6-2/TRBV6-3,TRBJ1-1,TRBD1,few,TGTGCCAGCAGTTACCGGGGTTTCAACAGGGGAGCGCGAGCTTTCTTT,CASSYRGFNRGARAFF
14,TRBV20-1,TRBJ2-2,TRBD2,.,TGCAGTGCTAGGGTAGCGGGAGCGGTCGGGGAGCTGTTTTTT,CSARVAGAVGELFF
14,TRBV7-3,TRBJ2-5,.,few,TGTGCCAGCAGCCCCGGGTCGGGCGAAGAGACCCAGTACTTC,CASSPGSGEETQYF
17,TRBV7-2,TRBJ2-6,.,many,TGTGCCAGCAGCCCCGGACAAGGGGAGCCTGGGGCCAACGTCCTGACTTTC,CASSPGQGEPGANVLTF
12,TRBV10-3,TRBJ1-1,.,few,TGTGCCATAAACAGAGACGGAACTGAAGCTTTCTTT,CAINRDGTEAFF
16,TRBV7-6,TRBJ2-3,.,many,TGTGCCAGCAGCTTAATGGCGAGGGGAGGACCAGATACGCAGTATTTT,CASSLMARGGPDTQYF
13,TRBV2,TRBJ2-3,.,.,TGTGCCAGTCGGGCATACTCGGCAGATACGCAGTATTTT,CASRAYSADTQYF
17,TRBV12-3/TRBV12-4,TRBJ2-2,TRBD2,.,TGTGCCAGCAGTCCTATAGCGGGAGGGCCTCTGGGCGGGGAGCTGTTTTTT,CASSPIAGGPLGGELFF
14,TRBV7-8,TRBJ1-2,.,many,TGTGCCAGCAGCCCTTTCGCGGGGGCCGTTGGCTACACCTTC,CASSPFAGAVGYTF
16,TRBV11-2,TRBJ2-5,TRBD1,few,TGTGCCAGCAGCTACACCGGGACAGGGGGCACGGAGACCCAGTACTTC,CASSYTGTGGTETQYF
17,TRBV19,TRBJ2-1,.,.,TGTGCCAGTAGTCTCCACAGGCTGGGGGCAACCTACAATGAGCAGTTCTTC,CASSLHRLGATYNEQFF
14,TRBV7-8,TRBJ1-1,.,many,TGTGCCAGCAGCTCCCTTGGGCTAAACACTGAAGCTTTCTTT,CASSSLGLNTEAFF
15,TRBV12-3/TRBV12-4,TRBJ2-1,TRBD2,.,TGTGCCAGCACCACCGGGACTAGCGGGATGAATGAGCAGTTCTTC,CASTTGTSGMNEQFF
15,TRBV24-1,TRBJ2-1,.,.,TGTGCCACCAGTGATGAGCCTCATCAGGGTCCTGAGCAGTTCTTC,CATSDEPHQGPEQFF
13,TRBV20-1,TRBJ2-5,.,.,TGCAGTGCTCCGCCCCAGGGGAGAAAGACCCAGTACTTC,CSAPPQGRKTQYF
13,TRBV29-1,TRBJ2-3,TRBD2,.,TGCAGCGTTCGCGCCGGGAGGTCAGATACGCAGTATTTT,CSVRAGRSDTQYF
13,TRBV19,TRBJ2-1,.,.,TGTGCCAGTAGTATAGGAGGGGCGAATGAGCAGTTCTTC,CASSIGGANEQFF
15,TRBV7-2,TRBJ1-4,.,many,TGTGCCAGCAGCTTAGAACTTTACCCAGAAGAAAAACTGTTTTTT,CASSLELYPEEKLFF
13,TRBV19,TRBJ2-7,.,.,TGTGCCAGTAGTGCTGGGATTTTCTACGAGCAGTACTTC,CASSAGIFYEQYF
15,TRBV2,TRBJ1-2,.,.,TGTGCCAGCCGGCACATACAGGGAAGAAACTATGGCTACACCTTC,CASRHIQGRNYGYTF
15,TRBV2,TRBJ2-3,TRBD1,.,TGTGCCAGCACCTGGACAGGGCCTTTCACAGATACGCAGTATTTT,CASTWTGPFTDTQYF
14,TRBV12-3/TRBV12-4,TRBJ2-1,TRBD2,many,TGTGCCAGCAGCAAGACTAGCGTAGTGAATGAGCAGTTCTTC,CASSKTSVVNEQFF
14,TRBV7-9,TRBJ1-1,.,.,TGTGCCAGCAGCGACGGGGGAGTGCGGACTGAAGCTTTCTTT,CASSDGGVRTEAFF
15,TRBV11-3,TRBJ2-1,TRBD2,.,TGTGCCAGCAGCTCTGCGGGAGTGCTCTACAATGAGCAGTTCTTC,CASSSAGVLYNEQFF
14,TRBV18,TRBJ2-1,.,.,TGTGCCAGCTCCGCGGCGCGGAATTACAATGAGCAGTTCTTC,CASSAARNYNEQFF